This T cell receptor beta chain was obtained from a study of tumor-infiltrating lymphocytes in primary liver carcinoma. The study's findings and limits: Tumors carried a top-250-clone fraction significantly exceeding that of blood (p = 0.039).

cDNA specific to TCR beta was made from about 550 ng of total RNA, with a constant-region primer employed for priming. The TCR beta library was amplified through three nested multiplex PCR rounds in a modified ARM-PCR procedure. The two initial PCR rounds, roughly 10 cycles each, used TRBV1-TRBV30 forward and C-beta reverse primers. TCRdb analysed the multiplex PCR reads with MiXCR anew, one entry per CDR3 protein. The data hold 35,000 to 40,000 distinct CDR3 sequences, with roughly 80% observed a single time. Between 20 and 30 mg of unsorted bulk tissue served as the source from which RNA and DNA were co-extracted. Patients were chronically HBV-infected and treatment-naive. Details on this clonotype: Its specificity is unknown.

The CDR3 loop spans 14 amino acids. V lost 6 bases and J 2 bases, leaving 13 bases between the germline ends. The V gene's germline CDR1 is DFQATT and CDR2 SNEGSKA (reference sequence). The chain uses TRBV20-1 and TRBJ2-2; D unclear. The receptor was isolated from a man aged 40-50 years with primary liver carcinoma and hepatitis B virus infection. Specimen: tumor-adjacent normal liver tissue. Written as DNA, the CDR3 is TGCAGTGCCGAGGAGCGAACCAACACCGGGGAGCTGTTTTTT. It encodes CSAEERTNTGELFF.